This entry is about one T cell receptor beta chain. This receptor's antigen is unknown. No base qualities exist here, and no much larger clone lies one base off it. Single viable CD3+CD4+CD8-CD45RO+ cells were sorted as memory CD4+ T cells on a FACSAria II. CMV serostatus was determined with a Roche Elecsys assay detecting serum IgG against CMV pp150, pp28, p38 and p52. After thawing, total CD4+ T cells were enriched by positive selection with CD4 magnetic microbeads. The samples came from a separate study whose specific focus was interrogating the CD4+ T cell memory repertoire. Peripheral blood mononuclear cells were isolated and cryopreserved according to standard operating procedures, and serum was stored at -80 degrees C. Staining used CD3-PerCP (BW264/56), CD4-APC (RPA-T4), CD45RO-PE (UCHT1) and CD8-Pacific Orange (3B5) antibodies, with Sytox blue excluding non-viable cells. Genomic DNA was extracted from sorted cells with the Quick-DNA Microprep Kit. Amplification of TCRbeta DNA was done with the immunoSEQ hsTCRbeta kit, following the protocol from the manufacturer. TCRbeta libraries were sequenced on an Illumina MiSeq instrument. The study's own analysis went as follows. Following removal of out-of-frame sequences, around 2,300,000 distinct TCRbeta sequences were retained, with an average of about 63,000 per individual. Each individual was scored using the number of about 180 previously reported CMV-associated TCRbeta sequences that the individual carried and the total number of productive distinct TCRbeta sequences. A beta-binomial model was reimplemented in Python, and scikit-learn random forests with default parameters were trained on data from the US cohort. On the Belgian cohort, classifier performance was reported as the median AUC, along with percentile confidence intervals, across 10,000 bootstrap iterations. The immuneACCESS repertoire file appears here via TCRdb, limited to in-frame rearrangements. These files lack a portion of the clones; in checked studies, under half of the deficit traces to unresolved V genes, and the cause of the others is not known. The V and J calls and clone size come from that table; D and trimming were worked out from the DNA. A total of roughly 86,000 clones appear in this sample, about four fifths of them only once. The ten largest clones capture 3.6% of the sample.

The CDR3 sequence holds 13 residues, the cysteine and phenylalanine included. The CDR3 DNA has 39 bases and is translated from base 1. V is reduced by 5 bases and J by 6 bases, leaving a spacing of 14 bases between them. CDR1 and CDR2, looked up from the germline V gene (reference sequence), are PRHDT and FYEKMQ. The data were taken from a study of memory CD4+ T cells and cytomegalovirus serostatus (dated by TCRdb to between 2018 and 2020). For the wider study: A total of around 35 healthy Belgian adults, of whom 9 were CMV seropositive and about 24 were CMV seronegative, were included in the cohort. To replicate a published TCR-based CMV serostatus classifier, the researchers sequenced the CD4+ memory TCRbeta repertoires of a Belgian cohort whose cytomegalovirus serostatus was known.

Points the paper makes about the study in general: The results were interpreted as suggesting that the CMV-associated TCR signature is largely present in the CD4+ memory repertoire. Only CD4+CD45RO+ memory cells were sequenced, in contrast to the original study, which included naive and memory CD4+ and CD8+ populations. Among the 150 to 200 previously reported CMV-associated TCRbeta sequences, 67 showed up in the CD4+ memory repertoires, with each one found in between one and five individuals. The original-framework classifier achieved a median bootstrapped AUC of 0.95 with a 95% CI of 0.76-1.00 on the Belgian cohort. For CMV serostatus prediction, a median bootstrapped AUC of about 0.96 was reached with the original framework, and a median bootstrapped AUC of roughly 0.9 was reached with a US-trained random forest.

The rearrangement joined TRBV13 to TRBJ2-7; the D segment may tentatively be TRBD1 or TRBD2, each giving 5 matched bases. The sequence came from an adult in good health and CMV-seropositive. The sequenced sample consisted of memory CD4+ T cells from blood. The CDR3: CASSGGRSFEQYF. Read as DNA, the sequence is TGTGCCAGCAGCGGGGGTCGTAGCTTCGAGCAGTACTTC. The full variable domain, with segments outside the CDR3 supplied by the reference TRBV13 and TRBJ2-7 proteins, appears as AAGVIQSPRHLIKEKRETATLKCYPIPRHDTVYWYQQGPGQDPQFLISFYEKMQSDKGSIPDRFSAQQFSDYHSELNMSSLELGDSALYFCASSGGRSFEQYFGPGTRLTVT.